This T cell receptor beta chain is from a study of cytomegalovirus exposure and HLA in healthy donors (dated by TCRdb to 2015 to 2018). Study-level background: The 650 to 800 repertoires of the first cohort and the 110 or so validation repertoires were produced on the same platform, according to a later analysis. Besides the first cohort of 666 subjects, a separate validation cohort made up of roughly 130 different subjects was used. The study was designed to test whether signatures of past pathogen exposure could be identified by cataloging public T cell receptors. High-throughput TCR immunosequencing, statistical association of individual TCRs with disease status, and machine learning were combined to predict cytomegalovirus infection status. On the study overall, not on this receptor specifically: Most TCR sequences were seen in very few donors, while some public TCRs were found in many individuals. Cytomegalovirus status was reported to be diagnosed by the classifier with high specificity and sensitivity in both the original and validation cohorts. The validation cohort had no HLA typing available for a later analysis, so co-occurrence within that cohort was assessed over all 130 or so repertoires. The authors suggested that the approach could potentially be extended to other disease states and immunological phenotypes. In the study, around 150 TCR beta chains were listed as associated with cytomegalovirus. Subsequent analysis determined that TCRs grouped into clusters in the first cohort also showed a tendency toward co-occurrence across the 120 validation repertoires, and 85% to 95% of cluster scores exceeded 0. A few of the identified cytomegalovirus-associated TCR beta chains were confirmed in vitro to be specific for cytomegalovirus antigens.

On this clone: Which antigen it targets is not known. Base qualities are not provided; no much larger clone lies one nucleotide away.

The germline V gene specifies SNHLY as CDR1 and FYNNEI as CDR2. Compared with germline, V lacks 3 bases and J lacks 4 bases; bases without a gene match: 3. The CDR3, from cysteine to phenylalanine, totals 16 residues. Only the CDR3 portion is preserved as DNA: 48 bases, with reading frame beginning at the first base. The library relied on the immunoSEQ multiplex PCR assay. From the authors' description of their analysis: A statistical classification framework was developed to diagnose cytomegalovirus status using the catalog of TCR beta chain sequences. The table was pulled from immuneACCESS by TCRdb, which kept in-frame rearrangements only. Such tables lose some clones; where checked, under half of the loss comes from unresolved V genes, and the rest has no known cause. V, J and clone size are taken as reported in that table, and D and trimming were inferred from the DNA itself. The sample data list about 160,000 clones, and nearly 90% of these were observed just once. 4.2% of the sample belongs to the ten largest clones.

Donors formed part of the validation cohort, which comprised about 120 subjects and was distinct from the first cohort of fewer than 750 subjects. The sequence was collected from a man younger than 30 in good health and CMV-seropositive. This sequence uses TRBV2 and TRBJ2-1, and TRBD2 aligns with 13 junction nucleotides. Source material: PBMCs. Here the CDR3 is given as CASSDSGLAGYNEQFF. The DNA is TGTGCCAGCAGTGACTCGGGACTAGCGGGGTACAATGAGCAGTTCTTC.